The 12 T cell receptor beta chains in this list originate from one sample, sequenced in a study of T cells in Graves' hyperthyroidism and ophthalmopathy. Researchers took RNA transcripts and amplified the TCR beta CDR3 regions from them. The study used the HTBI primer set for a first-round RT-PCR of the TCR CDR3. TCRdb redid the calling of the multiplex PCR reads with MiXCR, one entry per CDR3 protein. The repertoire holds roughly 710,000 distinct CDR3 sequences, with 30% to 40% as singletons. Sequencing was done on a sample of blood. These receptors originate from a woman in her 40s with Graves' hyperthyroidism.

The sample holds many counts of this clonotype. V usage is TRBV12-3 or TRBV12-4 and J usage is TRBJ2-7, with 7 bases identical to TRBD2. The CDR3 has 14 residues. Trimming removed 6 bases from V and 1 base from J; junction bases left unmatched: 6. The CDR3 coding sequence is TGTGCCAGCAGGCCGGGACTAAGTTCCTACGAGCAGTACTTC. It is translated as CASRPGLSSYEQYF.

This clonotype appeared many times. V is TRBV10-3 and J is TRBJ1-1; no clear D gene. The CDR3 sequence is 13 residues long. The V end lost 5 bases, the J end lost 2 bases, and 9 bases lay between the germline ends. Per germline, CDR1 ENHRY and CDR2 SYGVKD. CDR3 in DNA: TGTGCCATCAGTATAGAGGGAAACACTGAAGCTTTCTTT. Protein product: CAISIEGNTEAFF.

J is TRBJ1-4 and V is TRBV14; D is perhaps TRBD1 (6 bases). Between the trimmed V and J ends, which lost 4 bases and 5 bases, there was a span of 14 bases. This CDR3 is 15 amino acids long. The germline V gene encodes CDR1 SGHDN and CDR2 FVKESK. The CDR3 region has the DNA TGTGCCAGCAGCCCCTTCGGAGGACAGAATGAAAAACTGTTTTTT. Protein: CASSPFGGQNEKLFF.

V usage is TRBV7-9 and J usage is TRBJ2-7, with 12 bases that match TRBD2. The J call may be wrong; the DNA end is better matched by TRBJ2-1. Germline-derived CDR1 and CDR2 are SEHNR and FQNEAQ (reference sequence). The CDR3 totals 14 residues. This CDR3 is CASSSSGGAVEQFF. The CDR3 DNA reads as TGTGCCAGCAGCTCTAGCGGGGGGGCCGTTGAGCAGTTCTTC.

This clonotype was counted many times. The rearrangement uses TRBV20-1 and TRBJ2-5; the D is unclear. Per germline, CDR1 DFQATT and CDR2 SNEGSKA (reference sequence). This CDR3 region has 14 residues. V lost 6 bases and J lost 5, with 19 bases in between. The CDR3 nucleotides are TGCAGTGCCCCGGATAGAACTCGTGCGGAGACCCAGTACTTC. Translating gives CSAPDRTRAETQYF.

This chain uses TRBV2 with TRBJ1-4; no clear D gene. Germline V gene sequence: CDR1 SNHLY, CDR2 FYNNEI. CDR3 length: 16 amino acids. V lost 6 bases to trimming and J lost 4 bases, with 18 bases between them. The CDR3 nucleotides are TGTGCCAGCAGCGACACAGCGGCAGGCTTTAATGAAAAACTGTTTTTT. Translating gives CASSDTAAGFNEKLFF.

The chain links TRBV7-2 to TRBJ2-2, with TRBD1 as a possible D gene (6 bases). The germline CDR1 and CDR2 sequences are SGHTA and FQGNSA. This CDR3 has 14 residues. With 6 bases removed from V and 6 bases from J, the gap between germline ends came to 14 bases. The DNA for the CDR3 is TGTGCCAGCAGATTAAACAGGGTTTCCGGGGAGCTGTTTTTT. Amino acid sequence: CASRLNRVSGELFF.

This clonotype was seen a handful of times. The chain links TRBV7-9 to TRBJ1-2, with D maybe TRBD1 (5 bases). Looked up from germline, CDR1 is SEHNR and CDR2 is FQNEAQ (reference sequence). V gave up 5 bases and J gave up 4 bases, with 17 bases separating them. There are 15 residues in the CDR3. CDR3 residues: CASSPRDPDFYGYTF. CDR3 sequence (DNA): TGTGCCAGCAGCCCCCGGGACCCAGACTTCTATGGCTACACCTTC.

This clonotype was observed at least ten times. The V and J genes are TRBV2 and TRBJ1-2, with D maybe TRBD1 (5 bases). V shed 1 base and J shed 4 bases, with 16 bases lying between them. The length of the CDR3 is 16 residues. Germline CDR1 and CDR2: SNHLY and FYNNEI. CDR3 bases: TGTGCCAGCAGTGAAGTCCCCACGGGGCAGGGCTATGGCTACACCTTC. Protein product: CASSEVPTGQGYGYTF.

The V call is TRBV6-2 or TRBV6-3, the J call TRBJ1-5, with D possibly TRBD1 on 6 matching bases. Germline V gene sequence: CDR1 MNHEY, CDR2 SVGEGT. Trimming pared 10 bases from V and 6 bases from J, leaving 16 bases between. The CDR3 is 13 residues long. DNA of the CDR3: TGTGCCACCCAACAGGGTCCCCCTCAGCCCCAGCATTTT. Translating gives CATQQGPPQPQHF.

In this sample, this clonotype turned up many times. The rearrangement uses TRBV11-3 and TRBJ1-6; tentatively, D is TRBD1 (5 bases). Germline assignment: CDR1 SGHNT and CDR2 YENEEA. The length of the CDR3 is 14 residues. V dropped 4 bases and J dropped 7 bases, with 11 bases sitting between them. CDR3 amino acids: CASSSDGGNSPLHF. The CDR3 nucleotides are TGTGCCAGCAGCTCGGACGGGGGAAATTCACCCCTCCACTTT.

V usage is TRBV5-1 and J usage is TRBJ2-2, with D unclear. V was clipped by 4 bases and J by 6 bases, with 13 bases between them. The CDR3 covers 14 residues. Germline V gives CDR1 SGHRS, CDR2 YFSETQ. The CDR3 DNA sequence: TGCGCCAGCAGCCCAAGAAGGCCCCCCGGGGAGCTGTTTTTT. Its protein is CASSPRRPPGELFF. The whole variable domain, remainder taken from reference TRBV5-1 and TRBJ2-2, is KAGVTQTPRYLIKTRGQQVTLSCSPISGHRSVSWYQQTPGQGLQFLFEYFSETQRNKGNFPGRFSGRQFSNSRSEMNVSTLELGDSALYLCASSPRRPPGELFFGEGSRLTVL.